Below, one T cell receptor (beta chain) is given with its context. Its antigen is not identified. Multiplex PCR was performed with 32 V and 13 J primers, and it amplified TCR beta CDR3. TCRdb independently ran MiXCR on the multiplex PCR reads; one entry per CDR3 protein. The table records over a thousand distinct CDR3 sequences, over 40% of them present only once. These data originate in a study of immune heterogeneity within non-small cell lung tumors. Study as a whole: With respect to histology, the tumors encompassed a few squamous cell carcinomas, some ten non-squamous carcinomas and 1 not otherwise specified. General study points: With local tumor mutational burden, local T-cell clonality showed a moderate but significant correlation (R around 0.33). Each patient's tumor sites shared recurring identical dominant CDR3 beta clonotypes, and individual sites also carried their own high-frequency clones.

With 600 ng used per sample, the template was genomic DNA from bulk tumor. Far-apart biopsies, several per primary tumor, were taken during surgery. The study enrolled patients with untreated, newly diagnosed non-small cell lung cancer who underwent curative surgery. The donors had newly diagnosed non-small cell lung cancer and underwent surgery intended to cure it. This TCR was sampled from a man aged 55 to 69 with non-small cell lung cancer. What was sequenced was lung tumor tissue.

The CDR3 protein is CASSPEPGFEAFF. CDR3 coding DNA: TGTGCCAGCAGCCCCGAACCGGGATTTGAAGCTTTCTTT. J is TRBJ1-1 and V is TRBV6-1; no clear D. Germline V gene sequence: CDR1 MNHNS, CDR2 SASEGT. V lost 6 bases, J lost 7 bases, and 15 bases lay in between. This CDR3 spans 13 amino acids.